Shown below are 27 T cell receptor beta chains from a single sample sequenced in a study of shared clonotypes between healthy human individuals. Generated by immunoSEQ multiplex PCR, the TCRdb table keeps only in-frame clones and is missing some. The data contain more than 850,000 clones, around 82% of them singletons. The sample comprised memory CD4+ T cells from PBMCs. This sample's subset: CD45RA-negative fraction. These receptors originate from a man younger than 35 in good health. Some clones in this sample may be carry-over from other donors' samples.

The chain recombines TRBV10-3 with TRBJ1-2; TRBD1 aligns across 7 bases. CDR1 is ENHRY, CDR2 SYGVKD, per germline. Losses at the gene ends were 0 bases for V and 7 bases for J; bases not matched to a gene: 14. The CDR3 is 17 amino acids. The chain's CDR3 is CAISESPEIRDRSGYTF. The DNA for the CDR3 is TGTGCCATCAGTGAGTCCCCCGAAATCCGGGACAGATCTGGCTACACCTTC.

On this clone itself: Other nucleotide sequences from this sample produce the same CDR3. The chain combines TRBV27 with TRBJ2-1; D unclear. Per germline, CDR1 MNHEY and CDR2 SMNVEV (reference sequence). There are 14 residues in the CDR3. The ends were cut back, 3 bases at V and 1 base at J, with 7 bases in the middle. CDR3 sequence: CASSFLRSYNEQFF. In DNA form, the CDR3 reads TGTGCCAGCAGTTTCCTCCGTTCCTACAATGAGCAGTTCTTC.

The chain has TRBV18 and TRBJ2-3, with 8 bases matching TRBD1. V gave up 2 bases and J gave up 2 bases; unmatched junction bases: 6. The CDR3 runs to 16 residues. CDR1 KGHSH and CDR2 LQKENI come from the germline V gene. The DNA of the CDR3 is TGTGCCAGCTCACCAAGTAGACAGGGGTCCACAGATACGCAGTATTTT. Encoded protein: CASSPSRQGSTDTQYF.

The chain links TRBV6-5 to TRBJ1-2; tentatively, D is TRBD1 (5 bases). The CDR3 totals 14 residues. The germline V gene has CDR1 MNHEY and CDR2 SVGAGI. Trimming took 6 bases from V and 7 from J, leaving 18 bases between them. CDR3 sequence reads: CASSPGGPIAGYTF. The CDR3 DNA reads as TGTGCCAGCAGCCCCGGGGGTCCCATTGCTGGCTACACCTTC.

To note about this clone: The same CDR3 is also encoded by other DNA sequences in this sample. V usage is TRBV5-1 and J usage is TRBJ2-2; possibly TRBD1 for D (6 bases). CDR1 SGHRS and CDR2 YFSETQ come from the germline V gene. V lost 4 bases to trimming and J lost 1 base, with 11 bases between them. This CDR3 is 15 amino acids long. CDR3 residues: CASSLGQMNTGELFF. CDR3 nucleotide sequence: TGCGCCAGCAGCCTCGGACAGATGAACACCGGGGAGCTGTTTTTT.

There are a few counts of this clone. J is TRBJ2-5 and V is TRBV5-8; D gene uncertain. Trimming shortened V by 6 bases and J by 4 bases, and 19 bases separated the two germline ends. The CDR3 runs 15 residues. Germline V gene data show CDR1 as SGHTS and CDR2 as YDEGEE. CDR3 amino acids: CASTLRGKRTETQYF. The CDR3 DNA sequence: TGTGCCAGCACCCTTCGAGGTAAAAGGACAGAGACCCAGTACTTC.

The chain is built from TRBV5-1 and TRBJ2-5; weak D call: TRBD2 (5 bases). Per the germline V gene, CDR1 is SGHRS and CDR2 is YFSETQ. CDR3 size: 14 residues. The V gene lost 1 base and the J gene lost 2 bases, with 9 bases spanning the gap. The CDR3 DNA reads TGCGCCAGCAGCTTGTTCCCGGGACAAGAGACCCAGTACTTC. Residues: CASSLFPGQETQYF.

This clone came up a few times. The DNA of the CDR3 is TGCGCCAGCAGCTTGGTGTGGGCTAGCGGGAGCTCCTACGAGCAGTACTTC. Translated, it gives CASSLVWASGSSYEQYF. This sequence joins TRBV5-1 and TRBJ2-7; 10 positions match TRBD2. From germline, CDR1 is SGHRS and CDR2 YFSETQ. V gave up 0 bases and J gave up 0 bases; unmatched junction bases: 6. This CDR3 is 17 amino acids long.

In regard to this clone: Other DNA sequences within the sample encode an identical CDR3. The V call is TRBV5-4, the J call TRBJ1-5; D uncertain. The germline V and J ends were trimmed by 0 bases and 3 bases, with 4 bases remaining between them. CDR3 length: 13 amino acids. Germline V gene lookup returns CDR1 SGHNT and CDR2 YYREEE (reference sequence). The CDR3 loop is CASSLGLNQPQHF. In DNA form, the CDR3 reads TGTGCCAGCAGCTTGGGACTCAATCAGCCCCAGCATTTT.

The V call is TRBV7-3, the J call TRBJ2-5, with D perhaps being TRBD1 or TRBD2 (5 bases each). This CDR3 is built from 15 residues. From germline, CDR1 is SGHTA and CDR2 FQGTGA. With 0 bases removed from V and 5 bases from J, the gap between germline ends came to 13 bases. The CDR3 bases are TGTGCCAGCAGCTTAACTAGTGGGGGATGGGAGACCCAGTACTTC. Translation: CASSLTSGGWETQYF.

This sequence joins TRBV9 and TRBJ2-7; D is possibly TRBD2 (5 bases). There are 15 residues in the CDR3. Trimming pared 4 bases from V and 6 bases from J, leaving 20 bases between. From germline, CDR1 is SGDLS and CDR2 YYNGEE. For the CDR3, the DNA is TGTGCCAGCAGCTCCGGGGTACCCACCTACGGCGAGCAGTACTTC. Translating it yields CASSSGVPTYGEQYF.

At least ten counts were recorded for this clone. This chain uses TRBV5-4 with TRBJ1-2; the match to TRBD1 covers 7 bases. This CDR3 comprises 14 residues. V dropped 3 bases and J dropped 3; count of bases not matched to a gene: 5. CDR1 SGHNT and CDR2 YYREEE come from the germline V gene (reference sequence). Written as DNA, the CDR3 is TGTGCCAGCAGCTCGGGGACAGATTACTATGGCTACACCTTC. This gives the protein CASSSGTDYYGYTF.

The genes are TRBV28 and TRBJ2-7, with D unresolved. The CDR3 length is 15 residues. With 4 bases removed from V and 2 bases from J, the gap between germline ends came to 15 bases. Per germline, CDR1 MDHEN and CDR2 SYDVKM. CDR3 nucleotide sequence: TGTGCCAGCAGTTCCTCCCCACTTCTGCCCTACGAGCAGTACTTC. Residues: CASSSSPLLPYEQYF.

The genes are TRBV11-3 and TRBJ2-1; D perhaps matches TRBD2 (5 bases). Deletions cut 5 bases from V and 5 bases from J, with 16 bases between. This CDR3 has 15 residues. CDR1 and CDR2 (germline): SGHNT, YENEEA. The DNA of the CDR3 is TGTGCCAGCAGCCCCGGACTGTCTTGGGACAATGAGCAGTTCTTC. Protein: CASSPGLSWDNEQFF.

This clone was observed a handful of times. The chain is built from TRBV4-3 and TRBJ2-2, with 7 bases lining up with TRBD2. The junction had 10 bases not matched to a gene; V was cut back by 1 base and J by 5 bases. In germline, CDR1 is LGHNA, CDR2 YSLEER. The CDR3 is made up of 17 amino acids. CDR3 bases: TGCGCCAGCAGCCAAGGGCTAGCGGCCGGGGAAACCGGGGAGCTGTTTTTT. It specifies CASSQGLAAGETGELFF.

This sequence joins TRBV15 and TRBJ2-2; a weak D match, TRBD1 (5 bases). V was pared by 0 bases and J by 6 bases, with 8 bases between. There are 14 residues in the CDR3. In germline, CDR1 is LNHNV, CDR2 YYDKDF (reference sequence). CDR3 protein: CATSRDLGPGELFF. CDR3 nucleotides: TGTGCCACCAGCAGAGATCTGGGGCCCGGGGAGCTGTTTTTT.

This chain links TRBV11-2 with TRBJ1-2, with D unclear. Trimming cost V 3 bases and J 4 bases, with 9 bases left between them. Looked up from germline, CDR1 is SGHAT and CDR2 is FQNNGV. The CDR3 totals 13 residues. This chain's CDR3 is CASSFREGYGYTF. CDR3 DNA: TGTGCCAGCAGCTTCCGGGAGGGCTATGGCTACACCTTC.

The chain has TRBV23-1 and TRBJ2-7, with D unresolved. TRBV23-1 qualifies as an ORF whose function is uncertain. The CDR3 sequence is 12 residues long. Between the trimmed V and J ends, which lost 6 bases and 9 bases, there was a span of 15 bases. CDR3 amino acids: CASSRRVKAQYF. The CDR3 DNA sequence: TGCGCCAGCAGCCGAAGGGTTAAGGCGCAGTACTTC.

On this clone itself: This sample includes further DNA sequences coding for the same CDR3. The chain employs TRBV7-9 and TRBJ1-5; D is possibly TRBD1 (6 bases). Per the germline V gene, CDR1 is SEHNR and CDR2 is FQNEAQ (reference sequence). Trimming took off 1 base at V and 3 bases at J, with 10 bases between the two ends. This CDR3 is 15 amino acids long. The CDR3 DNA reads TGTGCCAGCAGCTTAGTTGGGGGGCCCAATCAGCCCCAGCATTTT. Its translation is CASSLVGGPNQPQHF.

J is TRBJ2-7 and V is TRBV4-2; possibly TRBD2 for D (6 bases). The CDR3 loop spans 16 amino acids. Germline V gene sequence: CDR1 LGHNA, CDR2 YNFKEQ. V lost 4 bases to trimming and J lost 5 bases, with 21 bases between them. CDR3 region: CASSPATGTHPHEQYF. DNA of the CDR3: TGTGCCAGCAGCCCCGCCACCGGGACTCACCCCCACGAGCAGTACTTC.

V gene TRBV18 combines with J gene TRBJ2-7; 11 bases are shared with TRBD2. This CDR3 region has 13 residues. V trimming: 3 bases; J trimming: 5 bases; junction bases outside the gene matches: 0. The germline CDR1 and CDR2 sequences are KGHSH and LQKENI. CDR3 in amino acids: CASSPTSGDEQYF. The CDR3 DNA sequence: TGTGCCAGCTCACCGACTAGCGGGGACGAGCAGTACTTC. The full variable domain, rest sourced from reference TRBV18 and TRBJ2-7, is NAGVMQNPRHLVRRRGQEARLRCSPMKGHSHVYWYRQLPEEGLKFMVYLQKENIIDESGMPKERFSAEFPKEGPSILRIQQVVRGDSAAYFCASSPTSGDEQYFGPGTRLTVT.

The chain combines TRBV5-1 with TRBJ2-7; 7 bases map to TRBD1. V dropped 0 bases and J dropped 3; count of bases not matched to a gene: 6. The CDR3 is 15 amino acids. Germline-derived CDR1 and CDR2 are SGHRS and YFSETQ. The CDR3 loop reads CASSLGTGQFYEQYF. CDR3 coding DNA: TGCGCCAGCAGCTTGGGGACAGGTCAATTCTACGAGCAGTACTTC.

This clone was seen a handful of times. This sample includes further DNA sequences coding for the same CDR3. The chain's CDR3 is CASSLVSDTQYF. The CDR3 DNA follows: TGTGCCAGCAGCTTAGTATCAGATACGCAGTATTTT. The chain joins TRBV7-9 to TRBJ2-3, with D unresolved. Germline CDR1 and CDR2: SEHNR and FQNEAQ (reference sequence). CDR3 size: 12 residues. V was clipped by 1 base and J by 4 bases, with 3 bases between them.

The chain carries TRBV28 and TRBJ2-7, with D perhaps TRBD1 or TRBD2 (5 bases each). Per the germline V gene, CDR1 is MDHEN and CDR2 is SYDVKM. The CDR3 length is 13 residues. Trimming took off 5 bases at V and 4 bases at J, with 12 bases between the two ends. The CDR3 region is CASSGTLGYEQYF. CDR3 coding DNA: TGTGCCAGCAGTGGGACCTTAGGTTACGAGCAGTACTTC.

The V call is TRBV28, the J call TRBJ1-3; D may be TRBD1 (5 bases). Trimming left V 2 bases short and J 4 bases short, with 9 bases between. The CDR3 extends over 14 amino acids. Germline V gives CDR1 MDHEN, CDR2 SYDVKM. The CDR3 region has the DNA TGTGCCAGCAGTTTAGGACAATGGGGAAACACCATATATTTT. It is translated as CASSLGQWGNTIYF.

The chain joins TRBV7-3 to TRBJ2-3; 10 bases match TRBD2. V dropped 5 bases and J dropped 3; count of bases not matched to a gene: 14. The CDR3 loop spans 18 amino acids. Germline CDR1 SGHTA, CDR2 FQGTGA. CDR3 residues: CASSPRVLAGGITDTQYF. The CDR3 coding sequence is TGTGCCAGCAGCCCGCGCGTTTTAGCGGGAGGAATTACAGATACGCAGTATTTT.

This clone was counted only a few times. The rearrangement links TRBV6-1 to TRBJ1-5; D is possibly TRBD1 (6 bases). V was clipped by 4 bases and J by 14 bases, with 18 bases between them. Germline V gene lookup returns CDR1 MNHNS and CDR2 SASEGT. The CDR3 covers 13 residues. The CDR3, as DNA: TGTGCCAGCAGTGGGGCAGGGTGGGGGCCGGAGCATTTT. It is translated as CASSGAGWGPEHF.